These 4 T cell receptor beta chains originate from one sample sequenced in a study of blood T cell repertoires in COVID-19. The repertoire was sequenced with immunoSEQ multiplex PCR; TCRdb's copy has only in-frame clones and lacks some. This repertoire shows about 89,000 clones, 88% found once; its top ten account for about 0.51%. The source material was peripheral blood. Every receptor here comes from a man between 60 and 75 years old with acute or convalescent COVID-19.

Here the CDR3 reads CASSLLRDTEAFF. Written as DNA, the CDR3 is TGTGCCAGCAGTTTATTACGGGACACTGAAGCTTTCTTT. V usage is TRBV27 and J usage is TRBJ1-1, with D unresolved. V was shortened by 1 base and J by 3 bases, with 6 bases between the two germline ends. The CDR3 length is 13 residues. CDR1 is MNHEY and CDR2 is SMNVEV in the germline V gene (reference sequence).

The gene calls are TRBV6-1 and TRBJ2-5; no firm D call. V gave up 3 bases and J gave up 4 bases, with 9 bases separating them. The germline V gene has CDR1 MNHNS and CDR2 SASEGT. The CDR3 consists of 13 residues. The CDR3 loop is CASSDGRGETQYF. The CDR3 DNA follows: TGTGCCAGCAGTGACGGTCGAGGAGAGACCCAGTACTTC.

In DNA, the CDR3 is TGTGCCAGCAGCCCCGGGGGGGATAATTCACCCCTCCACTTT. The encoded protein is CASSPGGDNSPLHF. The chain uses TRBV7-8 and TRBJ1-6; D might be TRBD1 (5 bases). The CDR3 has 14 amino acids. In germline, CDR1 is SGHVS, CDR2 FQNEAQ. V was shortened by 5 bases and J by 5 bases, with 10 bases between the two germline ends.

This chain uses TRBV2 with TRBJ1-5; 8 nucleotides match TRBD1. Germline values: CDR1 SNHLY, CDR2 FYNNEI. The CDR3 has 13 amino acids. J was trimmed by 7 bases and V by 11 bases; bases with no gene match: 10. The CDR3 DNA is TGTGCCGGCCGCCAGGGGGCTGGGCAGCCCCAGCATTTT. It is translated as CAGRQGAGQPQHF.